Included here is one T cell receptor beta chain sequence, with context. The data derive from a study of T-cell reconstitution after alpha-beta-depleted transplantation in children. With 2 bases removed from V and 6 bases from J, the gap between germline ends came to 11 bases. The CDR3 is made up of 13 amino acids. Germline V lookup: CDR1 KGHSH, CDR2 LQKENI. As it was prepared, the TCRbeta library received unique molecular identifiers. TCRdb reprocessed the PCR reads with MiXCR, giving one entry per CDR3 protein. The repertoire holds 500,000 to 600,000 distinct CDR3 sequences, with more than 20% as singletons.

This TCR derives from a boy in the first two years of life with Wiskott-Aldrich syndrome, due to receive a stem cell transplant. The source was PBMCs, collected before TCRalphabeta/CD19-depleted stem cell transplant. The chain couples TRBV18 to TRBJ2-7; D possibly uses TRBD1 or TRBD2 (5 bases each). The CDR3 reads CASSPVAGTEQYF. CDR3 DNA sequence: TGTGCCAGCTCACCAGTGGCAGGGACCGAGCAGTACTTC.